Following are 14 T cell receptor beta chains from one sample sequenced in a study of T-cell memory formation after mild COVID-19. A single record per CDR3 protein comes from TCRdb applying MiXCR to the 5' RACE reads. The sample shows 15,000 to 20,000 distinct CDR3 sequences, more than 20% of them seen only once. Sequences were obtained from PBMCs or a T cell subset sorted from them (not recorded which). These receptors came from a man between 18 and 29 years old who had mild COVID-19 (a few samples of this study predate the infection). Cell type and time point are not known.

The chain combines TRBV7-9 with TRBJ2-5; D is ambiguous. V was trimmed by 3 bases and J by 6 bases, leaving 8 bases between them. CDR3 size: 12 residues. The germline V gene encodes CDR1 SEHNR and CDR2 FQNEAQ (reference sequence). The DNA for the CDR3 is TGTGCCAGCAGCTTGCAGTCTCAGACCCAGTACTTC. Encoded protein: CASSLQSQTQYF.

This clonotype came up many times. The genes are TRBV20-1 and TRBJ2-7; maybe TRBD2 (6 bases). This CDR3 has 15 residues. The germline V and J ends were trimmed by 5 bases and 0 bases, with 17 bases remaining between them. Per germline, CDR1 DFQATT and CDR2 SNEGSKA (reference sequence). Here the CDR3 DNA reads TGCAGTGCTGGGCCGGGACTGCTACCCTCCTACGAGCAGTACGTC. Amino acid sequence: CSAGPGLLPSYEQYV.

This clonotype has a count of ten or more. The gene calls are TRBV6-5 and TRBJ2-2; D not resolved. The V and J ends lost 5 bases and 2 bases respectively, with 12 bases between them. The CDR3 is made up of 15 amino acids. Germline V CDR1 and CDR2: MNHEY, SVGAGI. CDR3: CASSTLGVNTGELFF. Here the CDR3 DNA reads TGTGCCAGCAGTACCCTTGGGGTTAACACCGGGGAGCTGTTTTTT.

On this clonotype itself: A junction boundary mismatches the germline segment, possibly from a read error. The chain joins TRBV6-6 to TRBJ2-5; 7 nucleotides line up with TRBD1. The CDR3 extends over 14 amino acids. Germline V CDR1 and CDR2: MNHNY, SVGAGI (reference sequence). CDR3 sequence reads: CASSPGQLAESQYF. The CDR3 DNA follows: TGTGCCAGCAGTCCGGGACAGTTAGCAGAGAGCCAGTACTTC.

This rearrangement joins TRBV7-6 to TRBJ2-1; unclear D gene. The CDR3 extends over 13 amino acids. Trimming shortened V by 1 base and J by 4 bases, and 5 bases separated the two germline ends. Germline V gene sequence: CDR1 SGHVS, CDR2 FNYEAQ. The CDR3 bases are TGTGCCAGCAGCTTAGGCCCATACAATGAGCAGTTCTTC. Its protein is CASSLGPYNEQFF.

Relative to its sample, this clonotype is large. J is TRBJ2-7 and V is TRBV14, with D unresolved. In germline, CDR1 is SGHDN, CDR2 FVKESK. V shed 3 bases and J shed 0 bases, with 3 bases lying between them. This CDR3 is built from 12 residues. CDR3 amino acids: CASSHSSYEQYV. CDR3 DNA sequence: TGTGCCAGCAGCCATAGCTCCTACGAGCAGTACGTC.

The chain couples TRBV11-2 to TRBJ1-1; tentative D call: TRBD1 (5 bases). V shed 7 bases and J shed 0 bases, with 12 bases lying between them. CDR3 size: 14 residues. Germline CDR1 is SGHAT and CDR2 is FQNNGV. The CDR3 protein is CASTNGGVNTEAFF. The CDR3 bases are TGTGCCAGCACCAACGGGGGGGTGAACACTGAAGCTTTCTTT.

This clonotype was counted at least ten times. The rearrangement uses TRBV27 and TRBJ1-6, with D unresolved. The CDR3 is 16 residues long. In germline, CDR1 is MNHEY, CDR2 SMNVEV (reference sequence). The germline V and J ends were trimmed by 6 bases and 4 bases, with 16 bases remaining between them. The CDR3 loop reads CASSNSFKDYNSPLHF. For the CDR3, the DNA is TGTGCCAGCAGCAACTCCTTCAAGGATTATAATTCACCCCTCCACTTT.

This clonotype was observed at least ten times. V gene TRBV7-9 combines with J gene TRBJ2-1, with a tentative D call TRBD2 (5 bases). V was pared by 5 bases and J by 8 bases, with 19 bases between. The germline V gene has CDR1 SEHNR and CDR2 FQNEAQ (reference sequence). The CDR3 spans 15 residues. The CDR3 is CASSSVLRREDEQFF. In DNA, the CDR3 is TGTGCCAGCAGCAGCGTGCTCAGACGGGAAGATGAGCAGTTCTTC.

This clonotype occurred many times. The chain combines TRBV10-1 with TRBJ2-3; TRBD1 agrees at 10 bases. The CDR3 loop spans 15 amino acids. V lost 2 bases and J lost 11; bases outside the gene matches: 10. CDR1 WNHNN and CDR2 SYGVQD come from the germline V gene (reference sequence). DNA of the CDR3: TGCGCCAGCAGTGAGGCGGGACAGGGGCCCCACGGGCAGTATTTT. Translating it yields CASSEAGQGPHGQYF.

This clonotype has at least ten counts. This chain links TRBV27 with TRBJ2-5, with D possibly being TRBD1 or TRBD2 (5 bases each). This CDR3 contains 13 residues. CDR1 is MNHEY and CDR2 is SMNVEV in the germline V gene (reference sequence). V dropped 6 bases and J dropped 7 bases, with 15 bases sitting between them. The DNA of the CDR3 is TGTGCCAGCAGCCCACTCGGGGCCGTGACCCAGTACTTC. It encodes CASSPLGAVTQYF.

This clonotype has more than one count but fewer than ten. The chain uses TRBV19 and TRBJ2-2, with TRBD1 as a possible D gene (5 bases). The CDR3 has 12 amino acids. Looked up from germline, CDR1 is LNHDA and CDR2 is SQIVND (reference sequence). Trimming removed 7 bases at V and 7 bases at J, with 10 bases between. The CDR3 reads CASNPGYGELFF. As DNA, the CDR3 is TGTGCCAGTAATCCAGGGTACGGGGAGCTGTTTTTT.

This clonotype was seen a few times. V is TRBV10-1 and J is TRBJ2-2; 7 bases match TRBD1. From germline, CDR1 is WNHNN and CDR2 SYGVQD (reference sequence). Germline trimming cut 3 bases from V and 2 bases from J; bases unmatched to any gene: 3. This CDR3 comprises 15 residues. The CDR3 region is CASSERQGNTGELFF. CDR3 nucleotide sequence: TGCGCCAGCAGTGAAAGACAGGGAAACACCGGGGAGCTGTTTTTT.

The gene calls are TRBV5-1 and TRBJ2-5, with D uncertain. The V and J ends lost 0 bases and 2 bases respectively, with 8 bases between them. CDR3 length equals 14 residues. The germline CDR1 and CDR2 sequences are SGHRS and YFSETQ. CDR3 coding DNA: TGCGCCAGCAGCTTGGGGGTGGAGCAAGAGACCCAGTACTTC. Protein: CASSLGVEQETQYF.